Below, one TCR beta chain is given with its context. What antigen it recognizes has not been identified. The CDR3, from cysteine to phenylalanine, totals 15 residues. No DNA was logged. Per the germline V gene (reference sequence), DFQATT is the CDR1 and SNEGSKA is the CDR2. These data originate in a study of monozygotic twins with inflammatory bowel disease (dated by TCRdb to about 2019). Context from the whole study: The full study comprised some 30 monozygotic twin pairs: nine German pairs (four IBD-concordant, five IBD-discordant) and 19 IBD-discordant Danish pairs. Disease-associated traits were sought mainly through comparisons between IBD patients and their genetically identical healthy co-twins within discordant pairs. Each individual had, on average, about 151 000 unique TCRalpha sequences and 181 000 unique TCRbeta sequences available for analysis.

The method was 5' RACE. The input for every TCR library was 3500 ng of total RNA. cDNA was synthesized with SMARTScribe reverse transcriptase in eight separate reactions per sample. During cDNA synthesis, template switching was used to introduce unique molecular identifiers that contained a 6-nucleotide sample barcode. Two nested PCRs of approximately 16 and 10 cycles amplified the TCRalpha and TCRbeta cDNA, and bead purification followed each PCR. Before amplification, cDNA was treated with uracil DNA-glycosylase and purified using the QIAquick PCR purification kit. The second PCR added Illumina TruSeq-compatible adapters along with sample-specific barcodes. TapeStation and Qubit were used to check library quality and concentration, and roughly 4.6 ng of each library was pooled. Pooled libraries were sequenced on an Illumina HiSeq2500 single-index Rapid Run with 2 x 100 bp reads and custom sequencing primers. The original methods were these. UMI-based consensus assembly with MiGEC version 1.2.6 was used to correct PCR and sequencing errors. MiXCR version 2.1.1 was used to carry out V(D)J alignment, clonotype assembly and CDR3 extraction. Gene usage, clonotype sharing and MAIT/NKT TCR abundance were normalised by analysing the top 1000, 10 000 and 20 000 clonotypes per sample. After downsampling to 27 000 UMIs, diversity was calculated as the inverse Simpson index using the vegan R package. Statistical testing used paired Mann-Whitney U tests on the discordant twin pairs and applied Benjamini-Hochberg correction for multiple testing. After TCRdb reprocessed the reads, each CDR3 protein sequence was kept as one row, without DNA. The authors' filters were not applied to this entry. This sample's table has entries for over 350,000 distinct CDR3 sequences. Clones ranked in the top ten supply 2% to 3% of the sample.

From each donor, an approximately 2.7 ml peripheral blood sample was collected into PAXgene tubes and kept at -80 degrees C. Total RNA was isolated from whole blood with the PAXgene blood miRNA kit on an automated QIAcube, without T cell sorting. Peripheral blood from monozygotic twin pairs concordant or discordant for inflammatory bowel disease was subjected to deep TCRalpha and TCRbeta repertoire profiling with unique molecular barcoding. Smoking habits were recorded for all twin pairs, and each individual was classified as a current, former or never smoker. What the research found in general, with its limitations: Because patients received different immunosuppressive treatments, the repertoires may have picked up extra background noise and variability between individuals. Repertoire similarity did not differ between concordant and discordant twins, which could be due to limited statistical power. IBD patients had lower TCRbeta repertoire diversity, measured by the inverse Simpson index, than their healthy co-twins. Different T cell subtypes could not be distinguished in the analysis. The results gave no support for a single strong signal or clonotype linked to IBD. IBD patients shared fewer clonotypes with other individuals than healthy twins did, most markedly in patients showing signs of disease activity.

The sample taken for sequencing was blood. This chain is built from TRBV20-1 and TRBJ2-1; TCRdb proposes TRBD2, but this gene call is untestable without DNA. The TCR comes from a human donor with ulcerative colitis or Crohn's disease, or a healthy co-twin of an affected twin (not recorded which). CDR3 protein: CSASRTSGGTNEQFF.